The 25 T cell receptor beta chains below all came from one sample that was sequenced in a study of Graves' ophthalmopathy and Graves' hyperthyroidism. Amplification of the TCR beta CDR3 regions used RNA transcripts (as template). An initial RT-PCR round employing HTBI primers preceded a second-round multiplex PCR. MiXCR, run by TCRdb on the multiplex PCR reads, gives a single entry per CDR3 protein. The table records 400,000 or so distinct CDR3 sequences, roughly 17% of them present only once. Sequencing input: peripheral blood. The source is an adult woman with stable Graves' hyperthyroidism.

Regarding this clonotype: At one end the junction does not follow the germline gene, possibly because of a read error. The V call is TRBV4-3, the J call TRBJ2-2; 8 nucleotides line up with TRBD2. CDR1 and CDR2 (germline): LGHNA, YSLEER. CDR3 length: 17 residues. The CDR3 region has the DNA TGCGCCAGCAGCCAAGAGGCGGGCGGGAGGATCCCCGGGGAGCTGTTCTTT. Its protein is CASSQEAGGRIPGELFF.

This clonotype was seen at least ten times. V gene TRBV19 combines with J gene TRBJ2-5; TRBD2 matches 8 bases. V lost 2 bases to trimming and J lost 0 bases; unmatched junction nucleotides: 2. This CDR3 is 15 amino acids long. CDR1 LNHDA and CDR2 SQIVND come from the germline V gene (reference sequence). CDR3 bases: TGTGCCAGTAGTATAAAGCGGGAGTACCAAGAGACCCAGTACTTC. Translation: CASSIKREYQETQYF.

Ten or more counts support this clonotype. This chain connects TRBV28 to TRBJ2-4; D may be TRBD1 (6 bases). Germline CDR1 is MDHEN and CDR2 is SYDVKM. V dropped 6 bases and J dropped 2 bases, with 14 bases sitting between them. The CDR3 has 15 residues. The CDR3 loop reads CASRPQGTPKNIQYF. CDR3 DNA: TGTGCCAGCAGACCCCAGGGGACCCCCAAAAACATTCAGTACTTC.

This clonotype was recorded many times. The rearrangement joins TRBV30 to TRBJ2-7; 7 bases map to TRBD2. V was pared by 1 base and J by 4 bases, with 10 bases of the junction left unmatched. Germline lookup yields CDR1 GTSNPN and CDR2 SVGIG (reference sequence). The CDR3 length is 15 residues. CDR3 amino acids: CAWSGLADAWYEQYF. CDR3 DNA: TGTGCCTGGAGTGGGCTAGCGGATGCCTGGTACGAGCAGTACTTC.

The sample holds many counts of this clonotype. The chain carries TRBV20-1 and TRBJ1-1, with 8 bases lining up with TRBD1. The CDR3 has 15 residues. The germline V gene has CDR1 DFQATT and CDR2 SNEGSKA (reference sequence). This chain's CDR3 is CRPRQGMKLDTEAFF. The CDR3 nucleotides read TGCAGGCCCCGACAGGGGATGAAATTGGACACTGAAGCTTTCTTT.

This clonotype was counted many times. This sequence joins TRBV6-5 and TRBJ2-7, with TRBD1 matching over 10 bases. V dropped 0 bases and J dropped 5; count of bases not matched to a gene: 4. Looked up from germline, CDR1 is MNHEY and CDR2 is SVGAGI. The CDR3 loop spans 15 amino acids. DNA of the CDR3: TGTGCCAGCAGTTACTCGGACAGGGGGGGAAACGAGCAGTACTTC. Translation gives CASSYSDRGGNEQYF.

Remarks on this clonotype: An end of the junction differs from the germline gene, which may be a read error. The genes are TRBV6-2 or TRBV6-3 and TRBJ2-7; TRBD2 agrees at 7 bases. Germline CDR1 is MNHEY and CDR2 is SVGEGT. The length of the CDR3 is 14 residues. CDR3 protein: CATAPGGPSYDQYF. CDR3 bases: TGTGCCACCGCCCCGGGAGGACCATCCTACGATCAGTACTTC.

This clonotype came up many times. The V and J genes are TRBV28 and TRBJ1-5; 7 bases fit TRBD1. Germline lookup yields CDR1 MDHEN and CDR2 SYDVKM. The CDR3 contains 15 residues. V trimming: 6 bases; J trimming: 3 bases; junction bases outside the gene matches: 8. For the CDR3, the DNA is TGTGCCAGCAGCCACGGGGGGACAGCCAATCAGCCCCAGCATTTT. Encoded protein: CASSHGGTANQPQHF.

This clonotype was observed at least ten times. The chain employs TRBV11-2 and TRBJ1-2; D remains unclear. Germline loops: CDR1 SGHAT, CDR2 FQNNGV. The V end was cut by 1 base, the J end by 8 bases, with 17 bases between. The CDR3 sequence is 15 residues long. CDR3 sequence reads: CASSLVAGMGSGYTF. The DNA for the CDR3 is TGTGCCAGCAGCTTAGTGGCAGGCATGGGTTCCGGCTACACCTTC.

This clonotype has a handful of counts. The V and J genes are TRBV24-1 and TRBJ1-1; D unclear. Germline CDR1 KGHDR, CDR2 SFDVKD. The CDR3 runs to 13 residues. With 1 base removed from V and 4 bases from J, the gap between germline ends came to 6 bases. The CDR3 spells CATSDFWSTEAFF. CDR3 sequence (DNA): TGTGCCACCAGTGATTTCTGGAGCACTGAAGCTTTCTTT.

This clonotype was observed many times. The chain couples TRBV5-1 to TRBJ1-5, with D possibly matching TRBD1 (5 bases). CDR3 size: 16 residues. Germline V gene lookup returns CDR1 SGHRS and CDR2 YFSETQ. Trimming cost V 1 base and J 2 bases, with 13 bases left between them. This CDR3 reads CASSLTGLQGNQPQHF. The CDR3, as DNA: TGCGCCAGCAGCTTGACCGGATTACAGGGCAATCAGCCCCAGCATTTT. The full variable domain, completed using reference TRBV5-1 and TRBJ1-5, is KAGVTQTPRYLIKTRGQQVTLSCSPISGHRSVSWYQQTPGQGLQFLFEYFSETQRNKGNFPGRFSGRQFSNSRSEMNVSTLELGDSALYLCASSLTGLQGNQPQHFGDGTRLSIL.

A few counts support this clonotype. V gene TRBV27 combines with J gene TRBJ2-7, with D possibly TRBD1 on 5 matching bases. Per germline, CDR1 MNHEY and CDR2 SMNVEV (reference sequence). There are 13 residues in the CDR3. V dropped 2 bases and J dropped 6 bases, with 11 bases sitting between them. The CDR3 sequence is CASSLAGQSEQYF. DNA of the CDR3: TGTGCCAGCAGTTTAGCAGGGCAGAGCGAGCAGTACTTC.

This clonotype has ten or more counts. CDR3 in DNA: TGTGCCACCAGCAGACCTAGGGACAGGGACAGGAGGAACGAGCAGTACTTC. Translated, it gives CATSRPRDRDRRNEQYF. The chain couples TRBV15 to TRBJ2-7; 9 bases line up with TRBD1. Germline V gene sequence: CDR1 LNHNV, CDR2 YYDKDF (reference sequence). The CDR3 consists of 17 residues. The V gene end was trimmed by 2 bases and the J gene end by 5 bases; junction bases not matched to a gene: 13.

This clonotype was counted at least ten times. The rearrangement joins TRBV6-5 to TRBJ1-2; D perhaps matches TRBD1 (6 bases). V dropped 5 bases and J dropped 1 base, with 8 bases sitting between them. The CDR3 runs to 13 residues. Germline CDR1 MNHEY, CDR2 SVGAGI. The CDR3 sequence is CASSRDINYGYTF. The DNA of the CDR3 is TGTGCCAGCAGTCGGGACATTAACTATGGCTACACCTTC.

This clonotype was seen ten or more times. Its ends do not fully match the called genes, so a read error is possible. The chain recombines TRBV27 with TRBJ2-4; no reliable D call. CDR3 length: 13 residues. Germline V gene sequence: CDR1 MNHEY, CDR2 SMNVEV (reference sequence). Written as DNA, the CDR3 is TGTGCCAGCAGTTTATCGGGTTCGAACATTAAGTACTTC. Translating it yields CASSLSGSNIKYF.

The genes are TRBV11-2 and TRBJ1-5; D call uncertain. The CDR3 length is 13 residues. V dropped 1 base and J dropped 7 bases, with 8 bases sitting between them. In germline, CDR1 is SGHAT, CDR2 FQNNGV. CDR3 in DNA: TGTGCCAGCAGCTTAGGGATAGAACAGCCCCAGCATTTT. It is translated as CASSLGIEQPQHF.

This clonotype was seen ten or more times. The chain uses TRBV5-1 and TRBJ2-7; TRBD2 matches 8 bases. Germline values: CDR1 SGHRS, CDR2 YFSETQ. Trimming removed 2 bases from V and 0 bases from J; junction bases left unmatched: 7. This CDR3 spans 16 amino acids. The CDR3 DNA is TGCGCCAGCAGCTTTCTAGCGGGTACTTTCTCCTACGAGCAGTACTTC. Protein sequence: CASSFLAGTFSYEQYF.

With regard to this clonotype: In this CDR3 the conserved last residue, phenylalanine or tryptophan, is missing, so a read error is likely. The DNA is left out, because the CDR3 cannot be placed on it with certainty; the CDR3 is given as TCRdb lists it. The V and J genes are TRBV7-2 and TRBJ2-7; the table's D call, TRBD2, was not checked against the DNA. CDR1 and CDR2 from the germline V gene are SGHTA and FQGNSA. Counting both end residues, the CDR3 totals 13 amino acids. The CDR3 sequence: CASSLVLAGRGYL.

In this sample, this clonotype turned up a few times. The chain joins TRBV7-6 to TRBJ1-5, with a weak D call TRBD1 (5 bases). The CDR3 extends over 13 amino acids. V was cut by 6 bases and J by 5 bases, with 11 bases left in between. The germline CDR1 and CDR2 sequences are SGHVS and FNYEAQ. The CDR3 bases are TGTGCCAGCAGTCATCAAGGGGATCAGCCCCAGCATTTT. This translates into CASSHQGDQPQHF.

This clonotype was counted at least ten times. V and J are TRBV12-3 or TRBV12-4 and TRBJ2-2; TRBD2 is a possible D gene (6 bases). V lost 6 bases to trimming and J lost 5 bases, with 7 bases between them. The CDR3 loop spans 12 amino acids. The CDR3 loop is CASRRGTGELFF. Here the CDR3 DNA reads TGTGCCAGCAGGCGGGGTACCGGGGAGCTGTTTTTT.

This clonotype was counted between two and nine times. J is TRBJ1-2 and V is TRBV24-1; 9 bases are shared with TRBD1. The CDR3 covers 14 residues. Per germline, CDR1 KGHDR and CDR2 SFDVKD. V lost 3 bases to trimming and J lost 5 bases; unmatched junction nucleotides: 3. CDR3 sequence reads: CATSDTGTGYGYTF. CDR3 nucleotide sequence: TGTGCCACCAGTGATACCGGGACAGGGTATGGCTACACCTTC.

Many counts were recorded for this clonotype. This sequence joins TRBV19 and TRBJ2-7; D remains ambiguous. The CDR3 is 13 residues long. Germline V CDR1 and CDR2: LNHDA, SQIVND (reference sequence). V was cut by 1 base and J by 6 bases, with 10 bases left in between. CDR3 loop: CASSIGVIGEQYF. The CDR3 bases are TGTGCCAGTAGTATAGGAGTGATTGGCGAGCAGTACTTC.

This clonotype was observed many times. This rearrangement joins TRBV27 to TRBJ1-2, with 10 bases that match TRBD1. Losses at the gene ends were 5 bases for V and 4 bases for J; bases not matched to a gene: 7. This CDR3 is built from 15 residues. CDR1 MNHEY and CDR2 SMNVEV come from the germline V gene (reference sequence). The CDR3 region is CASSRTTGGSYGYTF. Here the CDR3 DNA reads TGTGCCAGCAGTAGGACGACAGGGGGCAGCTATGGCTACACCTTC.

The chain combines TRBV12-3 or TRBV12-4 with TRBJ1-1; no firm D call. The CDR3 runs 14 residues. V lost 3 bases to trimming and J lost 2 bases, with 10 bases between them. CDR3: CASSFDMGNTEAFF. The CDR3 DNA reads TGTGCCAGCAGTTTTGATATGGGAAACACTGAAGCTTTCTTT.

This clonotype was observed many times. V gene TRBV4-1 combines with J gene TRBJ1-5; D ambiguous. The CDR3 runs 15 residues. The V and J ends lost 1 base and 6 bases respectively, with 13 bases between them. Germline CDR1 reads MGHRA; CDR2 reads YSYEKL. The chain's CDR3 is CASSQVWGKSQPQHF. Written as DNA, the CDR3 is TGCGCCAGCAGCCAAGTTTGGGGAAAGAGTCAGCCCCAGCATTTT.